The rows below give T cell receptor beta chains drawn from one sample of a study of blood T cell repertoires in COVID-19. Here immunoSEQ multiplex PCR was the method, and the copy in TCRdb shows in-frame clones only, minus some. This sample has roughly 300,000 clones, with about 89% found just once. Sequenced input: peripheral blood. These TCRs come from a woman aged 40 to 49 who had recovered from COVID-19. Each CDR3 is given with its conserved first and last residue. Each record gives: V gene, D gene, clone size, J gene, CDR3 protein, CDR3 DNA. D genes are given only for firm matches. Size is stated for part of the rows, as once, few or many counts, or as a class when the clone is expanded.

TRBV6-2/TRBV6-3	TRBD1	few	TRBJ1-1	CASSGPGQGAATEAFF	TGTGCCAGCAGTGGACCGGGACAGGGGGCGGCCACTGAAGCTTTCTTT
TRBV27	NA	NA	TRBJ1-1	CASSLSTGTEAFF	TGTGCCAGCAGTTTATCGACGGGGACTGAAGCTTTCTTT
TRBV18	NA	once	TRBJ1-1	CASSPEMSDLEAFF	TGTGCCAGCTCACCTGAAATGTCGGACTTGGAAGCTTTCTTT
TRBV5-1	NA	NA	TRBJ2-7	CASSLHSGKGYEQYF	TGCGCCAGCAGCTTGCACTCCGGGAAAGGCTACGAGCAGTACTTC
TRBV30	TRBD2	NA	TRBJ2-3	CAWSEGLAGSDTQYF	TGTGCCTGGAGCGAGGGACTAGCGGGGTCCGATACGCAGTATTTT
TRBV10-1	TRBD2	NA	TRBJ2-3	CALPGGGAKDTQYF	TGCGCCCTCCCCGGCGGGGGGGCAAAAGATACGCAGTATTTT
TRBV4-1	TRBD2	NA	TRBJ2-3	CASSQGTSGTPTDTQYF	TGCGCCAGCAGCCAAGGGACTAGCGGAACGCCCACCGATACGCAGTATTTT
TRBV18	TRBD1	NA	TRBJ2-5	CASSPIKGAGETQYF	TGTGCCAGCTCACCAATCAAGGGGGCGGGTGAGACCCAGTACTTC
TRBV3-1/TRBV3-2	TRBD1	NA	TRBJ2-6	CASSQADRAANVLTF	TGTGCCAGCAGCCAAGCCGACAGGGCGGCCAACGTCCTGACTTTC
TRBV7-2	NA	NA	TRBJ1-1	CASSLVVGGGTEAFF	TGTGCCAGCAGCTTAGTTGTCGGGGGAGGGACTGAAGCTTTCTTT
TRBV5-1	TRBD2	NA	TRBJ2-3	CASSINPGTSGTPDTQYF	TGCGCCAGCAGCATCAACCCCGGGACTAGCGGGACCCCGGATACGCAGTATTTT
TRBV6-5	TRBD1	once	TRBJ1-4	CASSYSTGGVEKLFF	TGTGCCAGCAGTTACTCCACAGGGGGCGTTGAAAAACTGTTTTTT
TRBV30	TRBD1	NA	TRBJ2-2	CALTSGQGDTGELFF	TGTGCCTTGACCTCGGGACAGGGGGACACCGGGGAGCTGTTTTTT
TRBV5-1	NA	NA	TRBJ2-5	CASSPLGAGETQYF	TGCGCCAGCAGCCCACTAGGGGCGGGGGAGACCCAGTACTTC
TRBV19	NA	NA	TRBJ1-2	CASSMGNGGYTF	TGTGCCAGTAGTATGGGTAACGGGGGCTACACCTTC
TRBV29-1	NA	NA	TRBJ1-1	CSAGPGHGMNTEAFF	TGCAGCGCCGGTCCGGGACATGGGATGAACACTGAAGCTTTCTTT
TRBV29-1	TRBD2	few	TRBJ2-3	CSVEGRGGASDTQYF	TGCAGCGTTGAGGGTCGGGGGGGCGCTTCAGATACGCAGTATTTT
TRBV18	NA	NA	TRBJ1-3	CASSPPGSPRPGNTIYF	TGTGCCAGCTCACCACCGGGGAGTCCCCGACCTGGAAACACCATATATTTT
TRBV6-2/TRBV6-3	NA	NA	TRBJ1-5	CASSDRFSNQPQHF	TGTGCCAGCAGTGACAGGTTTAGCAATCAGCCCCAGCATTTT
TRBV30	TRBD1	NA	TRBJ2-5	CAWDRGPTQETQYF	TGTGCCTGGGACAGGGGACCAACCCAAGAGACCCAGTACTTC
TRBV7-2	NA	NA	TRBJ1-2	CASTYSGGYTF	TGTGCCAGCACCTACTCAGGAGGCTACACCTTC
TRBV27	TRBD1	NA	TRBJ2-2	CASRDRGTFPNTGELFF	TGTGCCAGCAGAGACAGGGGAACGTTCCCGAACACCGGGGAGCTGTTTTTT
TRBV28	NA	NA	TRBJ1-6	CASSSHTGKFNSPLHF	TGTGCCAGCAGTTCCCATACAGGGAAGTTTAATTCACCCCTCCACTTT